Sequencing of this T cell receptor (beta chain) was carried out in a study of T-cell memory formation after mild COVID-19. Each CDR3 protein is one row after TCRdb ran MiXCR on the 5' RACE reads. Among about 250,000 distinct CDR3 sequences listed, roughly 14% were seen once. Trimming took off 4 bases at V and 8 bases at J, with 14 bases between the two ends. Germline loops: CDR1 SNHLY, CDR2 FYNNEI. This CDR3 is 14 amino acids long. Sequenced: PBMCs or a T cell subset sorted from them (not recorded which). V gene TRBV2 combines with J gene TRBJ1-4; D is unclear. The receptor's source is an adult woman who had mild COVID-19 (a few samples of this study predate the infection). Cell type and time point are not known. CDR3 DNA sequence: TGTGCCAGCAGTGTTTCTCCCCCGGAGGAAAAACTGTTTTTT. Protein product: CASSVSPPEEKLFF.